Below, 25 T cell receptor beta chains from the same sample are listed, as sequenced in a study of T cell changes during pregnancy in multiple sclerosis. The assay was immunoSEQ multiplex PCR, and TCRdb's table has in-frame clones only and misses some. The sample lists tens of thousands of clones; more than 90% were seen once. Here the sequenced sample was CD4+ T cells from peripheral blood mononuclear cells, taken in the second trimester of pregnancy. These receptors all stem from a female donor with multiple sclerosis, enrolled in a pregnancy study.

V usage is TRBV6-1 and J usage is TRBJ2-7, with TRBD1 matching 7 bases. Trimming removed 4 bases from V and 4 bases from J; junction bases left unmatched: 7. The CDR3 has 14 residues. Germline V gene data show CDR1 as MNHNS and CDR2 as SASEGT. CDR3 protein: CASSGQTGLYEQYF. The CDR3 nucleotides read TGTGCCAGCAGTGGCCAGACAGGGCTATACGAGCAGTACTTC.

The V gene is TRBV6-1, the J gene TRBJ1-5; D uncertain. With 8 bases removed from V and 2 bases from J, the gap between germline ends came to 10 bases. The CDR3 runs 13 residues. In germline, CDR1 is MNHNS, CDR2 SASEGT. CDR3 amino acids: CASSGKRNQPQHF. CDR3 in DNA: TGTGCCAGCTCGGGTAAACGCAATCAGCCCCAGCATTTT.

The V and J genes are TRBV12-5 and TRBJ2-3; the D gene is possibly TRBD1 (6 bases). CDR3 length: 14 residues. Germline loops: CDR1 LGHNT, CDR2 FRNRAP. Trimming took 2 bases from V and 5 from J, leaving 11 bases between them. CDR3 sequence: CASGLHGRGDTQYF. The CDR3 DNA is TGTGCTAGTGGTTTGCATGGCAGGGGAGATACGCAGTATTTT.

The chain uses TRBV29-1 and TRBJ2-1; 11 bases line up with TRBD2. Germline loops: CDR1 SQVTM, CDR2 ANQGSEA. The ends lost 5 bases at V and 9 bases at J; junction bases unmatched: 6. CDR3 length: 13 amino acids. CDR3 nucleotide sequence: TGCAGCGTTATGATAGCGGGAGGGACTGAGCAGTTCTTC. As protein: CSVMIAGGTEQFF.

DNA for the CDR3: TGTGCCAGCAGCTTACGGACAGGGCAAGAGACCCAGTACTTC. Translation: CASSLRTGQETQYF. The chain couples TRBV7-8 to TRBJ2-5; 8 nucleotides line up with TRBD1. The CDR3 consists of 14 residues. Germline lookup yields CDR1 SGHVS and CDR2 FQNEAQ. V shed 2 bases and J 2 bases; nucleotides not matched to a gene: 1.

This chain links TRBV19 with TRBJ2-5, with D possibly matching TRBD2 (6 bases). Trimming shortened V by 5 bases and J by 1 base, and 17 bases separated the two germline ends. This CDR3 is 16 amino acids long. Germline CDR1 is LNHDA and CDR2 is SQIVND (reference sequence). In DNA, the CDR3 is TGTGCCAGTAGTCCCCTTGCGGGGAATAGCCAAGAGACCCAGTACTTC. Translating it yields CASSPLAGNSQETQYF. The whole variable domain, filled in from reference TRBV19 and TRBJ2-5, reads DGGITQSPKYLFRKEGQNVTLSCEQNLNHDAMYWYRQDPGQGLRLIYYSQIVNDFQKGDIAEGYSVSREKKESFPLTVTSAQKNPTAFYLCASSPLAGNSQETQYFGPGTRLLVL.

This CDR3 reads CATSRLLAGGLGELFF. For the CDR3, the DNA is TGTGCCACCAGCAGACTACTAGCGGGAGGTCTCGGGGAGCTGTTTTTT. The chain has TRBV15 and TRBJ2-2; TRBD2 matches at 12 bases. Unmatched junction bases numbered 5, after V lost 2 bases and J lost 7 bases. This CDR3 spans 16 amino acids. CDR1 is LNHNV, CDR2 YYDKDF, per germline (reference sequence).

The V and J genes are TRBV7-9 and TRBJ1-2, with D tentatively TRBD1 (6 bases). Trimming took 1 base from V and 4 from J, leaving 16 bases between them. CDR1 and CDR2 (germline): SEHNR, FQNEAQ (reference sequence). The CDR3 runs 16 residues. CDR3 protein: CASSLEQGFGGYGYTF. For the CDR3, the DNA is TGTGCCAGCAGCTTAGAGCAGGGGTTTGGTGGCTATGGCTACACCTTC.

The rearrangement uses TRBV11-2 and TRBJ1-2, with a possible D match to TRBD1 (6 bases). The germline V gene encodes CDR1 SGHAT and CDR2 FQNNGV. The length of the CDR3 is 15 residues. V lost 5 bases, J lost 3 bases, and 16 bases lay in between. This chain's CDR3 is CASSNRAAGDYGYTF. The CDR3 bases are TGTGCCAGCAGCAACAGGGCAGCGGGGGACTATGGCTACACCTTC.

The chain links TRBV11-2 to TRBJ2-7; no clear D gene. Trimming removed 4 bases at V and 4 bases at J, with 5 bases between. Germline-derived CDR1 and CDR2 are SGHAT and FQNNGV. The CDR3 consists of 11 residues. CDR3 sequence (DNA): TGTGCCAGCAGCTCCTTTTACGAGCAGTACTTC. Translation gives CASSSFYEQYF. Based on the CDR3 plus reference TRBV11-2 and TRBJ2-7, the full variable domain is EAGVAQSPRYKIIEKRQSVAFWCNPISGHATLYWYQQILGQGPKLLIQFQNNGVVDDSQLPKDRFSAERLKGVDSTLKIQPAKLEDSAVYLCASSSFYEQYFGPGTRLTVT.

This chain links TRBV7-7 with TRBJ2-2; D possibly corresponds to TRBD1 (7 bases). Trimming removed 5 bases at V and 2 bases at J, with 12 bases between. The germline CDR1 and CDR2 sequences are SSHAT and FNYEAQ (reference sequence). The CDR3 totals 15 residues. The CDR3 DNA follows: TGTGCCAGCAGCGCTCAGGGGGGCAACACCGGGGAGCTGTTTTTT. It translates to CASSAQGGNTGELFF.

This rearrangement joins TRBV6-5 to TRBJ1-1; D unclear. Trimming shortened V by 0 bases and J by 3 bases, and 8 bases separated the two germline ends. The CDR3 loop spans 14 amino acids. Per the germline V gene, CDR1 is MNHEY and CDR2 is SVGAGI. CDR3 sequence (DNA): TGTGCCAGCAGTTACTCAGGGAGGGACACTGAAGCTTTCTTT. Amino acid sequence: CASSYSGRDTEAFF.

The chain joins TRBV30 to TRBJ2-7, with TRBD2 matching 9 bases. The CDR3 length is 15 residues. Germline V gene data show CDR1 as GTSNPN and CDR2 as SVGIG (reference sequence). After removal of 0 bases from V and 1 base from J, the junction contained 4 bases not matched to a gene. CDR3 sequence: CAWSVLAGGSYEQYF. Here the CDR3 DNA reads TGTGCCTGGAGTGTACTGGCGGGAGGGTCCTACGAGCAGTACTTC.

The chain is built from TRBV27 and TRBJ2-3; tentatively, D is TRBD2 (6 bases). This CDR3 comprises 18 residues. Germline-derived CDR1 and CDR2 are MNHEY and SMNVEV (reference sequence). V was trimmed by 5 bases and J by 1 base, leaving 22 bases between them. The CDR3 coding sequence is TGTGCCAGCAGTACGCGGTCCGCAGGCGGGGTACGCACAGATACGCAGTATTTT. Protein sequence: CASSTRSAGGVRTDTQYF.

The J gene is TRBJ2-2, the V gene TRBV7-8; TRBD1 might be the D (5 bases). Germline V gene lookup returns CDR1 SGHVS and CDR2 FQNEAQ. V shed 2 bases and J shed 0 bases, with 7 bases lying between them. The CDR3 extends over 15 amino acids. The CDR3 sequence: CASSLQGANTGELFF. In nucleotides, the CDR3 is TGTGCCAGCAGCTTACAGGGCGCGAACACCGGGGAGCTGTTTTTT.

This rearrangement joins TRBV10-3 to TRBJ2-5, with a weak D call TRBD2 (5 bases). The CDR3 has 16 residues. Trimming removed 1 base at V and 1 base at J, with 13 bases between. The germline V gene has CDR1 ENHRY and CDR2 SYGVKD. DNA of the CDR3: TGTGCCATCAGTGAGTTCAGCGGAACAATCCAAGAGACCCAGTACTTC. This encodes CAISEFSGTIQETQYF.

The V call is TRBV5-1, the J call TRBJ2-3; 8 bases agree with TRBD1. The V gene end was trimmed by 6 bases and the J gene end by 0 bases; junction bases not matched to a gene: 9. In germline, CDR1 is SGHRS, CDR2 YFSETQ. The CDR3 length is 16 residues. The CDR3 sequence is CASKIWTGWSTDTQYF. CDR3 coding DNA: TGCGCCAGCAAAATCTGGACAGGGTGGAGCACAGATACGCAGTATTTT. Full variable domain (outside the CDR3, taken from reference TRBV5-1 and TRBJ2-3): KAGVTQTPRYLIKTRGQQVTLSCSPISGHRSVSWYQQTPGQGLQFLFEYFSETQRNKGNFPGRFSGRQFSNSRSEMNVSTLELGDSALYLCASKIWTGWSTDTQYFGPGTRLTVL.

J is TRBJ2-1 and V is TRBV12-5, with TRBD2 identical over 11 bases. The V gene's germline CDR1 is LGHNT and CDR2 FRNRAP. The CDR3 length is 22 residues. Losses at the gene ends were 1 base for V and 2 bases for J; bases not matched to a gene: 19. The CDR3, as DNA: TGTGCTAGTGGTTTGGCAGAGTCATTAGCGGGGGGGCCTATAGGGACCTACAATGAGCAGTTCTTC. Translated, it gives CASGLAESLAGGPIGTYNEQFF.

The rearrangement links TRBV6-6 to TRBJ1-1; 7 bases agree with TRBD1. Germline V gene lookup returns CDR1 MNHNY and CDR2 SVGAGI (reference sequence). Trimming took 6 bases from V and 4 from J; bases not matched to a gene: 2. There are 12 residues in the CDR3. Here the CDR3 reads CASRQGVTEAFF. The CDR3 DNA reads TGTGCCAGCAGGCAGGGGGTCACTGAAGCTTTCTTT.

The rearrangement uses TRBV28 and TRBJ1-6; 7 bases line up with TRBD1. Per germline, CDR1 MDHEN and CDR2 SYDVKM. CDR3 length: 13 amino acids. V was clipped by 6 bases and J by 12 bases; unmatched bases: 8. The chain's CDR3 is CASSRQGWGPLHF. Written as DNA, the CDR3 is TGTGCCAGCAGCCGACAGGGTTGGGGACCCCTCCACTTT.

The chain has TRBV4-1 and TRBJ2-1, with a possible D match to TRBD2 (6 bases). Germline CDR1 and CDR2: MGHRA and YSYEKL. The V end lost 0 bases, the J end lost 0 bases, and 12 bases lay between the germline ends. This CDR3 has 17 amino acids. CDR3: CASSQDSGASSYNEQFF. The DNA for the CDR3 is TGCGCCAGCAGCCAAGATAGCGGTGCGAGCTCCTACAATGAGCAGTTCTTC.

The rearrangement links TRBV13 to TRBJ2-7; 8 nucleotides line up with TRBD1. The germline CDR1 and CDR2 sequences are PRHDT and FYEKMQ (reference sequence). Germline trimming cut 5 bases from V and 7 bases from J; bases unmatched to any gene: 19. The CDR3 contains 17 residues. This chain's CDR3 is CASSPRAGGYGVREQYF. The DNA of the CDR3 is TGTGCCAGCAGCCCCCGTGCAGGGGGCTACGGGGTACGAGAGCAGTACTTC.

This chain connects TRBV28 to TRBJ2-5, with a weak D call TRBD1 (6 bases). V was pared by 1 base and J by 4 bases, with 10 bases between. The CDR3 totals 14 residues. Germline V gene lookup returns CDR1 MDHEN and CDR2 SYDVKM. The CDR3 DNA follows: TGTGCCAGCAGTTTATACAGGGCACCAGAGACCCAGTACTTC. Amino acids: CASSLYRAPETQYF. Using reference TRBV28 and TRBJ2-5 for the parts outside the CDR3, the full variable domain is DVKVTQSSRYLVKRTGEKVFLECVQDMDHENMFWYRQDPGLGLRLIYFSYDVKMKEKGDIPEGYSVSREKKERFSLILESASTNQTSMYLCASSLYRAPETQYFGPGTRLLVL.

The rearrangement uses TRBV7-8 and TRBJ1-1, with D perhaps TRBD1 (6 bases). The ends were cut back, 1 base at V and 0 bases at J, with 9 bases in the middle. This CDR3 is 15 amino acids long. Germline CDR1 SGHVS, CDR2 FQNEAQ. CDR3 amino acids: CASSLVSGVNTEAFF. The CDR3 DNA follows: TGTGCCAGCAGCTTAGTATCAGGGGTGAACACTGAAGCTTTCTTT.

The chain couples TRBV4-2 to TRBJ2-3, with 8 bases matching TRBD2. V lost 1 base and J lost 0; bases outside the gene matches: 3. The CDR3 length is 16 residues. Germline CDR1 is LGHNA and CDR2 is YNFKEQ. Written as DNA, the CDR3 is TGTGCCAGCAGCCAAGGGGCTAGCGGGAGCACAGATACGCAGTATTTT. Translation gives CASSQGASGSTDTQYF.